This T cell receptor beta chain was documented in a study of cytomegalovirus exposure and HLA in healthy donors. Whole-study results and caveats: The listing of roughly 160 TCR beta chains classed them as cytomegalovirus-associated.

As regards this clone: Its antigen remains unidentified.

Primers for the PCR totalled 60 Vbeta and 13 Jbeta. Profiled with immunoSEQ multiplex PCR; TCRdb holds only in-frame clones, not every one. This repertoire shows under 110,000 clones, roughly 80% found once; its top ten account for 3.6%. The V gene end was trimmed by 10 bases and the J gene end by 4 bases; junction bases not matched to a gene: 8. The CDR3 loop spans 14 amino acids. CDR1 SGHTA and CDR2 FQGNSA come from the germline V gene. The chain recombines TRBV7-2 with TRBJ1-3, with 9 nucleotides matching TRBD1. Sequencing was carried out using PBMCs. The sequence derives from a man aged 55 to 70 in good health and CMV-seronegative. In DNA form, the CDR3 reads TGTGCCACTACCGGGACAGGGCCGGGAAACACCATATATTTT. Its protein is CATTGTGPGNTIYF.